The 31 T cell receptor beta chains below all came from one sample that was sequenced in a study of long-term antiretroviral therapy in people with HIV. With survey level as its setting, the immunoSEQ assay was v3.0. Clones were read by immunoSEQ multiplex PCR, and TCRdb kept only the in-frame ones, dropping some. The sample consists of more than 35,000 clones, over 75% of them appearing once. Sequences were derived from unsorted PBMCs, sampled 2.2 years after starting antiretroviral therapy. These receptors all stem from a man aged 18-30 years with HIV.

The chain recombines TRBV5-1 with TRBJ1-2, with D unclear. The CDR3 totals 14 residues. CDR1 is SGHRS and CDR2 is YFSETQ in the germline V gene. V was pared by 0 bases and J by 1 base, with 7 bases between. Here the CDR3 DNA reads TGCGCCAGCAGCTTGGAGGGAAGTAACTATGGCTACACCTTC. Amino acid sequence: CASSLEGSNYGYTF.

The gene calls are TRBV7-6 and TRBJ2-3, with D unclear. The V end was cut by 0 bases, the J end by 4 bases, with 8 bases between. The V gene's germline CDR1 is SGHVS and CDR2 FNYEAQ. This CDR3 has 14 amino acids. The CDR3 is CASSLAPPPDTQYF. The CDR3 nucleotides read TGTGCCAGCAGCTTAGCGCCCCCCCCAGATACGCAGTATTTT.

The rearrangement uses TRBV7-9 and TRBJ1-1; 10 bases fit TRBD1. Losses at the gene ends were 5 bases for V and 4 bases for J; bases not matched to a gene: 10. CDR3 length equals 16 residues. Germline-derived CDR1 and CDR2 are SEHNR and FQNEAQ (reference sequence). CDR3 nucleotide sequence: TGTGCCAGCAGCCACACGGGGACAGGGGAGGGCACTGAAGCTTTCTTT. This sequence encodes CASSHTGTGEGTEAFF.

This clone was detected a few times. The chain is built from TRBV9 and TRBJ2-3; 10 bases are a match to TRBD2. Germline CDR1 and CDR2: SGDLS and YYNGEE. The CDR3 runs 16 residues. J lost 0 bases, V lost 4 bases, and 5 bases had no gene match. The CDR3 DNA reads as TGTGCCAGCAGCCAAGCGGGGGGGATGAGCACAGATACGCAGTATTTT. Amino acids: CASSQAGGMSTDTQYF.

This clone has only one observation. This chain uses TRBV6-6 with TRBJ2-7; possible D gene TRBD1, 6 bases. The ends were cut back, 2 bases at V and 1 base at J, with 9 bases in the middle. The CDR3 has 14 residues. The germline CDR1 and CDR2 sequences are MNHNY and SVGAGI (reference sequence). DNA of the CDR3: TGTGCCAGCAGTTACGAAACAGGGTCCTACGAGCAGTACTTC. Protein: CASSYETGSYEQYF.

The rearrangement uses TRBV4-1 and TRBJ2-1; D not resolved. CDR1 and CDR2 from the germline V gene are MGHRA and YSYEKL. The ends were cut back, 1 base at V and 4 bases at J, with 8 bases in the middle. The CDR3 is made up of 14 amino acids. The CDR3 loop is CASSQVAPYNEQFF. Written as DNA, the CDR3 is TGCGCCAGCAGCCAAGTGGCCCCGTACAATGAGCAGTTCTTC.

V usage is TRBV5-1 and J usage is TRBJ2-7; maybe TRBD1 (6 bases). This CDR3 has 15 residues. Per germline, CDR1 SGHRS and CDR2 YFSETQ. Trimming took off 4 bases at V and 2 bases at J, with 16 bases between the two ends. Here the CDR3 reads CASSGSGQLAYEQYF. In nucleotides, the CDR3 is TGCGCCAGCAGCGGGTCAGGACAGTTAGCCTACGAGCAGTACTTC.

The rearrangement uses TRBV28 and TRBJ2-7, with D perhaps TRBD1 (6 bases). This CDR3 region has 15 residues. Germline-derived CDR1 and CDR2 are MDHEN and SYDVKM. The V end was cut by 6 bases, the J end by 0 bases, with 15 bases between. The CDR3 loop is CASRVTGSTSYEQYF. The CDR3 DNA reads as TGTGCCAGCAGGGTGACAGGCAGTACCTCCTACGAGCAGTACTTC.

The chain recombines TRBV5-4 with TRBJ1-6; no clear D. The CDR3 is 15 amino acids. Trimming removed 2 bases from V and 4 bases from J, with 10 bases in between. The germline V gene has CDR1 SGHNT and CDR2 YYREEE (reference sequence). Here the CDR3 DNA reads TGTGCCAGCAGCTTATGGGAAGGGTATAATTCACCCCTCCACTTT. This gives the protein CASSLWEGYNSPLHF.

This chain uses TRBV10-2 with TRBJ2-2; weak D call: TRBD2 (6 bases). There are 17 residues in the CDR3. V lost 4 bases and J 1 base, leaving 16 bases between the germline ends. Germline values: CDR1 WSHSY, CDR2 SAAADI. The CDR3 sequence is CASSGPWAGLNTGELFF. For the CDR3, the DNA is TGCGCCAGCAGTGGACCTTGGGCGGGGCTGAACACCGGGGAGCTGTTTTTT.

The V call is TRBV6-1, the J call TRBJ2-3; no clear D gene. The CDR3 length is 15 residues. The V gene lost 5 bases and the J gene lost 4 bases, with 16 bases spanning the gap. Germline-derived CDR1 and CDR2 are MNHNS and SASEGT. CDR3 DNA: TGTGCCAGCAGTAACCCGGGTAAGGTGGCAGATACGCAGTATTTT. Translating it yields CASSNPGKVADTQYF.

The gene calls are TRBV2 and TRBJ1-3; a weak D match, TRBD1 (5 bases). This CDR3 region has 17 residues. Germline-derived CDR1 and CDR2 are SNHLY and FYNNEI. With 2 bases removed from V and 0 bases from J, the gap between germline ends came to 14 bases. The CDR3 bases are TGTGCCAGCAGTGAAAACCCCAGGGCCAGCTCTGGAAACACCATATATTTT. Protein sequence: CASSENPRASSGNTIYF.

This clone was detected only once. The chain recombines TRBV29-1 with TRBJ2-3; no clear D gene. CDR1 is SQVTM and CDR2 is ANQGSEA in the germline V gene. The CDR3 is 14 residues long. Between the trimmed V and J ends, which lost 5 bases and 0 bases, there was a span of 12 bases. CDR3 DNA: TGCAGCGTTTCCCCCGTTACTAGCACAGATACGCAGTATTTT. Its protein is CSVSPVTSTDTQYF.

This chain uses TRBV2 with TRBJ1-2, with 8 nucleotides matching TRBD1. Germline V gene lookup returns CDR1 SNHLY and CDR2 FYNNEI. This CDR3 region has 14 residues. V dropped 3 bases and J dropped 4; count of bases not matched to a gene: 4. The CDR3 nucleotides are TGTGCCAGCAGTGACAGGGGGCGAGTCTATGGCTACACCTTC. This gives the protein CASSDRGRVYGYTF.

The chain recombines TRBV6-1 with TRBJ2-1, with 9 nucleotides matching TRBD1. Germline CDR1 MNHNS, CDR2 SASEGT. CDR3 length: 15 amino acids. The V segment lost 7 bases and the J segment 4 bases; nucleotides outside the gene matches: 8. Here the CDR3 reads CASIMTGGIYNEQFF. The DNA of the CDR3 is TGTGCCAGCATAATGACAGGGGGAATATACAATGAGCAGTTCTTC.

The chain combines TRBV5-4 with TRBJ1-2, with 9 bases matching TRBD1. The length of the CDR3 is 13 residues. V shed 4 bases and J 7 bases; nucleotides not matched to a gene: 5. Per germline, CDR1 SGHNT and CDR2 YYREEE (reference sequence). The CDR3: CASSLDRGRGYTF. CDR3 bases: TGTGCCAGCAGCCTGGACAGGGGTCGTGGCTACACCTTC.

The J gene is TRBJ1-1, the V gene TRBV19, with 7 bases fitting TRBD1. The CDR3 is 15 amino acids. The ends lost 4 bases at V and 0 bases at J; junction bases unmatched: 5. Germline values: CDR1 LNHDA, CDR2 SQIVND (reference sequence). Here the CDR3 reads CASSTYRGMNTEAFF. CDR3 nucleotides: TGTGCCAGTAGTACATACAGGGGTATGAACACTGAAGCTTTCTTT.

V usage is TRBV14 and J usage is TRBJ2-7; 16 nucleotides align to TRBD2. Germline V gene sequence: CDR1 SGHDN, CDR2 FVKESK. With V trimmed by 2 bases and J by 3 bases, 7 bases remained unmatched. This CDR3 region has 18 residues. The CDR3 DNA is TGTGCCAGCAGCCAACCAACGGGACTAGCGGGGGGGGGCTACGAGCAGTACTTC. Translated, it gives CASSQPTGLAGGGYEQYF.

The chain's CDR3 is CASSIDRRTSGRQEQFF. CDR3 DNA sequence: TGTGCCAGTAGTATAGATAGGAGGACTAGCGGGAGACAAGAGCAGTTCTTC. This chain connects TRBV19 to TRBJ2-1, with TRBD2 matching 13 bases. There are 17 residues in the CDR3. The germline CDR1 and CDR2 sequences are LNHDA and SQIVND (reference sequence). V shed 0 bases and J 10 bases; nucleotides not matched to a gene: 9.

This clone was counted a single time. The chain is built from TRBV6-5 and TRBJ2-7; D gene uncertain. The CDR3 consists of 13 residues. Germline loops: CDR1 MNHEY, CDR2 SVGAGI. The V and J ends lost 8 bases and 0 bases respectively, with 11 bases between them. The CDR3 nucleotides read TGTGCCAGCTTGAAGCCAAGCTCCTACGAGCAGTACTTC. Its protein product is CASLKPSSYEQYF.

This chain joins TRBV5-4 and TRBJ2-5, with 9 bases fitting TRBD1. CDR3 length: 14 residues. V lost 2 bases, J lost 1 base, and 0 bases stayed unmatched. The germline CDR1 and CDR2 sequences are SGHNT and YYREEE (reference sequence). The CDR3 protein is CASSLQGAQETQYF. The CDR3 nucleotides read TGTGCCAGCAGCTTACAGGGGGCCCAAGAGACCCAGTACTTC. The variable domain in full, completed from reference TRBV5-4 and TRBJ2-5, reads ETGVTQSPTHLIKTRGQQVTLRCSSQSGHNTVSWYQQALGQGPQFIFQYYREEENGRGNFPPRFSGLQFPNYSSELNVNALELDDSALYLCASSLQGAQETQYFGPGTRLLVL.

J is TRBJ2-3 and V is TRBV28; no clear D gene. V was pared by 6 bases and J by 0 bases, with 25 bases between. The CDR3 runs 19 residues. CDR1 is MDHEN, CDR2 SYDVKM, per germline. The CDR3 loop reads CASSSWSPLASTSTDTQYF. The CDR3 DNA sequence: TGTGCCAGCAGCTCCTGGTCCCCTCTGGCGAGTACTAGCACAGATACGCAGTATTTT.

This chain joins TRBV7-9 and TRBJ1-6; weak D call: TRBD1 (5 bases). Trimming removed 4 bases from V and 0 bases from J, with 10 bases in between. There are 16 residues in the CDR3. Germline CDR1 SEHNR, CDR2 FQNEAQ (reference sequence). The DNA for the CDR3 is TGTGCCAGCAGCTCGAACAGGTTCTCCTATAATTCACCCCTCCACTTT. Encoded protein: CASSSNRFSYNSPLHF. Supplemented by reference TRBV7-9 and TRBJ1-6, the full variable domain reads DTGVSQNPRHKITKRGQNVTFRCDPISEHNRLYWYRQTLGQGPEFLTYFQNEAQLEKSRLLSDRFSAERPKGSFSTLEIQRTEQGDSAMYLCASSSNRFSYNSPLHFGNGTRLTVT.

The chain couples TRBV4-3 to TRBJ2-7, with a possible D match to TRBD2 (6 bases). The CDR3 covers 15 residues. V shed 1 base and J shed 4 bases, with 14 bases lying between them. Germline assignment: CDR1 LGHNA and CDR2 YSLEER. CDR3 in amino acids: CASSQVSSGSYEQYF. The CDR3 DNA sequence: TGCGCCAGCAGCCAAGTATCCAGCGGGTCTTACGAGCAGTACTTC.

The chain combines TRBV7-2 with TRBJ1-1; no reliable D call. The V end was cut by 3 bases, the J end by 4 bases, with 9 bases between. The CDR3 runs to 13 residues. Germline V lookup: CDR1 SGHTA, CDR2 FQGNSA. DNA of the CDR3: TGTGCCAGCAGCTTGGGCCCGAGCACTGAAGCTTTCTTT. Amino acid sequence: CASSLGPSTEAFF.

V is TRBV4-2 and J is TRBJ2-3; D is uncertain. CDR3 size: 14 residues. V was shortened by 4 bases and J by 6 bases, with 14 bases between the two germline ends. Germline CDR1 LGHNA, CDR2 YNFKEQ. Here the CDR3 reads CASSLTVPGDTQYF. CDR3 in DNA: TGTGCCAGCAGCCTCACCGTTCCCGGGGATACGCAGTATTTT.

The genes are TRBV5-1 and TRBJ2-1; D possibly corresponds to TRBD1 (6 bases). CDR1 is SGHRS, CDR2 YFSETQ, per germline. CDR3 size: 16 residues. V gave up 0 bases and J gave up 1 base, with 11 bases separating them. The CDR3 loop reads CASSLVRTESYNEQFF. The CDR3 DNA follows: TGCGCCAGCAGCTTGGTCAGGACAGAGTCCTACAATGAGCAGTTCTTC.

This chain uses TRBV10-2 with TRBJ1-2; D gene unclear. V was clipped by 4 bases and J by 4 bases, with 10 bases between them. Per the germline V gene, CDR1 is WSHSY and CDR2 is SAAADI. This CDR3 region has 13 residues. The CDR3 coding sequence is TGCGCCAGCAGTGGGGCACCCTCCTATGGCTACACCTTC. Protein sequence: CASSGAPSYGYTF.

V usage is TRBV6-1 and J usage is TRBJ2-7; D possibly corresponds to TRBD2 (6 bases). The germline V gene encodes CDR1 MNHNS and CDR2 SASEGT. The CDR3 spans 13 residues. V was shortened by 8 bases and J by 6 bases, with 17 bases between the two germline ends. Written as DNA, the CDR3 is TGTGCCAGCGAGGAGGGTAGGAGAGGCGAGCAGTACTTC. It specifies CASEEGRRGEQYF.

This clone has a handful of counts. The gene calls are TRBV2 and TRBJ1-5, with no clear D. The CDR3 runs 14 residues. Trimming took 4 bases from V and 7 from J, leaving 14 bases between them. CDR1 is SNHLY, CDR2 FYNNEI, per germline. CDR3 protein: CASSGVPGWQPQHF. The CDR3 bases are TGTGCCAGCAGTGGGGTTCCGGGGTGGCAGCCCCAGCATTTT. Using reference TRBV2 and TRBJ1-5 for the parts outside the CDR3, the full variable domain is EPEVTQTPSHQVTQMGQEVILRCVPISNHLYFYWYRQILGQKVEFLVSFYNNEISEKSEIFDDQFSVERPDGSNFTLKIRSTKLEDSAMYFCASSGVPGWQPQHFGDGTRLSIL.

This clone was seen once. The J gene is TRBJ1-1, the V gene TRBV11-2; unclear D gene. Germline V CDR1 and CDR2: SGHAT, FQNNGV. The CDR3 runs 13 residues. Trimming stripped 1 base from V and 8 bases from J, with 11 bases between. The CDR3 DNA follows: TGTGCCAGCAGCTTAGGACGCTACAACGAAGCTTTCTTT. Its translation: CASSLGRYNEAFF.